This T cell receptor beta chain originates from a study of T cells in localized non-small cell lung cancer. V shed 5 bases, J shed 0 bases, and the junction held 9 bases outside the gene matches. Germline CDR1 KGHSH, CDR2 LQKENI. The CDR3 contains 18 residues. This clone was counted only a few times. Its specificity is not known. Study-wide points: Those with higher blood T cell density had longer overall survival. Heterogeneity stays possible, as sequencing covered only one tumor region. In adjacent lung appeared a median roughly 56 of the top 100 tumor clones.

The data were produced by immunoSEQ multiplex PCR, yet TCRdb's version contains in-frame clones alone and is incomplete. This sample has 2,000 to 2,500 clones, with 27% found just once. The chain links TRBV18 to TRBJ2-6; 8 positions match TRBD2. This sequence originates from a male donor older than 55 with stage II lung adenocarcinoma. The sample consisted of normal lung tissue next to the tumor, taken before any cancer treatment. CDR3 residues: CASSATSARHSGANVLTF. The CDR3 nucleotides are TGTGCCAGCTCAGCGACTAGCGCCAGGCACTCTGGGGCCAACGTCCTGACTTTC.